Here is one TCR beta chain with its context. This clone was counted between two and nine times. The antigen this receptor binds is unknown. Nothing much larger sits one base from this clone, and base qualities are not available. V was cut back by 4 bases and J by 3 bases, leaving a gap of 16 bases between them. There are 16 amino acids in the CDR3, from cysteine to phenylalanine inclusive. Left in the record is the CDR3 DNA by itself, 48 bases read in frame from the first base. In the germline V gene, CDR1 corresponds to MGHRA and CDR2 to YSYEKL. Each collaborating institution followed its own protocols to collect whole blood in K2EDTA tubes. For TCRbeta analysis, collaborators shipped samples in one of three forms: frozen whole blood, isolated PBMCs, or DNA extracted from either of those sample types. This sample was included in a study of blood T cell repertoires in COVID-19 (dated by TCRdb to about 2020). Background on the whole study: Collaborator samples came from the United States, Italy and Spain and covered acute and convalescent phases of COVID-19. Subjects who had been exposed to COVID-19, were actively infected with it, or had recovered from it provided the deeply sampled blood TCRbeta repertoires that made up the dataset. A de-identified subject ID, COVID-19 status, age in years and sex were almost always included in the sample metadata. The prospective study material was composed of cDNA or gDNA derived from T cells, B-cell-depleted T cells, or PBMCs. The repertoires were released in a freely available public database intended as a resource for research on the immune response to SARS-CoV-2. Where available, HLA class I and class II types were obtained from metadata supplied by the sample provider rather than from assay-based typing. The samples were drawn from two sources: the first 160 participants of the ongoing ImmuneRACE study, and 1,000 to 1,500 subjects contributed by 6 global collaborators. Study-wide findings and limitations: Clinical and demographic metadata were provided uncurated, with the amount varying by source and participant.

TCRbeta CDR3 regions were amplified from genomic DNA using the immunoSEQ Assay, a bias-controlled multiplex PCR. As for the original processing: The number of nucleated cells in each sample was estimated by amplification of reference gene primers within the assay. To quantify the absolute abundance of each unique TCRbeta CDR3 rearrangement, sequence reads were collapsed and filtered. For each sample, productive Simpson clonality was calculated as the square root of Simpson's diversity index over productive rearrangements. In its TCRdb copy, this immuneACCESS table keeps in-frame sequences only and misses some clones. Where compared with another copy, unresolved V genes explain less than half of these, and the others have no known cause. That table supplies the V and J calls and clone size; D and trimming were determined from the DNA. For this sample the table gives about 250,000 clones, of which about four fifths were detected only once. Of the sample, about 8.1% falls within the top ten clones.

The chain uses TRBV4-1 and TRBJ2-1, with the identity of the D gene unclear. The sequenced sample was peripheral blood. The sequence came from a man at least 80 years old with acute or convalescent COVID-19. The CDR3 region: CASSLEAQRHYNEQFF. The bases read TGCGCCAGCAGCCTAGAGGCCCAAAGACACTACAATGAGCAGTTCTTC.